This T cell receptor beta chain emerged from a study of response to subunit inactivated influenza vaccine (dated by TCRdb to between 2018 and 2020). Regarding the complete study: The study used deep quantitative T cell receptor repertoire profiling to track responses to a trivalent subunit inactivated influenza vaccine. On the study overall, not on this receptor specifically: According to the authors, only a limited number of new T cells may be recruited by each seasonal influenza vaccination.

The trim is 5 bases for V and 6 bases for J, with a gap of 22 bases between the germline ends. Reading the germline V gene gives CDR1 MNHEY and CDR2 SVGEGT. Including the terminal cysteine and phenylalanine, the CDR3 comprises 17 residues. Left in the record is the CDR3 DNA by itself, 51 bases read in frame from the first base. Library prep was done by RT-PCR. Sequencing used an Illumina HiSeq 2500. TCRdb applied fastp at Q25 and MiXCR to the public reads, then kept only in-frame beta chains. Each CDR3 protein gets just one entry, which takes the most common genes and DNA from the rows behind it. Counted in this sample were 550,000 to 800,000 distinct CDR3 sequences; around 13% of them appeared once. The top ten hold less than 9% of the sample. A note on this clonotype: Its antigen target is currently unknown. Per-base qualities were not stored, and no clone one base away is much larger.

The sequence joins TRBV6-2 or TRBV6-3 to TRBJ2-2, with the D assignment possibly TRBD1 or TRBD2, given 5 matching bases for each. The sequences come from PBMCs from blood, collected 14 days before vaccination. This receptor was taken from a middle-aged man who received an inactivated influenza vaccine. Donor details come from another sample of the same person, matched by shared clones. The nucleotide sequence reads as follows: TGTGCCAGCAGTACCATAACCGGGGCTATGGGACCCGGGGAGCTGTTTTTT. Its translation reads: CASSTITGAMGPGELFF.